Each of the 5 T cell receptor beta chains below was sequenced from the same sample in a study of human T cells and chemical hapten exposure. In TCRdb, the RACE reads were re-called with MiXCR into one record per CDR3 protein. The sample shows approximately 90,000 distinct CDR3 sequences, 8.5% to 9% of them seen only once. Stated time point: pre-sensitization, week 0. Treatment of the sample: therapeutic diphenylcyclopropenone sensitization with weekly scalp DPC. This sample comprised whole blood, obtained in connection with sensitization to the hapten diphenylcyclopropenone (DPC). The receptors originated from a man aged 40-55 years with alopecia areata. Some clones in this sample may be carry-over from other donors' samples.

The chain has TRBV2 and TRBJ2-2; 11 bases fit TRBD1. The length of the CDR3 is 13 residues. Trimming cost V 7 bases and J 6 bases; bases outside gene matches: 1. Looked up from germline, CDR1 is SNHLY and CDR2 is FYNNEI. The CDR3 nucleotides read TGTGCCAGCAAGGGACAGGGGGCCGGGGAGCTGTTTTTT. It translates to CASKGQGAGELFF.

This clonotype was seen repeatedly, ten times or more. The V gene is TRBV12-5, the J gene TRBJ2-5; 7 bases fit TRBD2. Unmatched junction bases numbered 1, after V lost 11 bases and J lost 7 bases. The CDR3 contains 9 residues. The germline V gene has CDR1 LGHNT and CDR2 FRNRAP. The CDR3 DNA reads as TGTGCTCGCGGGGGGACCCAGTACTTC. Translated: CARGGTQYF. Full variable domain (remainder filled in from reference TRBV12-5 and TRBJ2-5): DARVTQTPRHKVTEMGQEVTMRCQPILGHNTVFWYRQTMMQGLELLAYFRNRAPLDDSGMPKDRFSAEMPDATLATLKIQPSEPRDSAVYFCARGGTQYFGPGTRLLVL.

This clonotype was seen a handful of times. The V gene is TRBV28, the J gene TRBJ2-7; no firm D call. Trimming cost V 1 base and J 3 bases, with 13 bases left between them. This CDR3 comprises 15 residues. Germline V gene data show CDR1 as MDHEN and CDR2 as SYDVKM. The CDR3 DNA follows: TGTGCCAGCAGTTTATCTAGAGGTGAGAGCTACGAGCAGTACTTC. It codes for CASSLSRGESYEQYF.

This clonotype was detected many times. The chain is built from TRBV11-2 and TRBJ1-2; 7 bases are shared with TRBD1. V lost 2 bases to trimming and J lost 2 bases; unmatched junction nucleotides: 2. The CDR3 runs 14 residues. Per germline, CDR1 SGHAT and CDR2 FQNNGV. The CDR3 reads CASSLQGVNYGYTF. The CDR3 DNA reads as TGTGCCAGCAGCTTACAGGGGGTCAACTATGGCTACACCTTC.

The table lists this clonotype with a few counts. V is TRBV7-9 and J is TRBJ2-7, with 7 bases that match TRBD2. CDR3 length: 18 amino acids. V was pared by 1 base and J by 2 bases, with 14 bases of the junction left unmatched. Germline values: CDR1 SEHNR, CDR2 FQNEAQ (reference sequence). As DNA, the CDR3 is TGTGCCAGCAGCTTAGATTGGGGGAGCGGGATCCGGGCCTACGAGCAGTACTTC. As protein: CASSLDWGSGIRAYEQYF.